A selection of T cell receptor beta chains follows, all from one sample in a study of blood T cell repertoires in COVID-19. The protocol was immunoSEQ multiplex PCR, while the TCRdb copy is restricted to in-frame clones and leaves out a portion. The sample lists over 300,000 clones; approximately 85% were seen once. The sequencing input was peripheral blood. The receptors shown here come from a human donor in a cohort sampled during active COVID-19. The CDR3 runs from the conserved cysteine through the conserved F or W. D genes are given only for firm matches. Not all rows give a size; the values are once, few, many and, for expanded clones, a class.

V gene: TRBV4-2; D gene: NA; J gene: TRBJ1-2; clone size: NA; CDR3 DNA: TGTGCCAGCAGCCATGATGTCGGGGACTCGACTTACTATGGCTACACCTTC; CDR3 protein: CASSHDVGDSTYYGYTF
V gene: TRBV4-1; D gene: NA; J gene: TRBJ2-1; clone size: NA; CDR3 DNA: TGCGCCAGCAGCCAGGAATCAGGGGGGTTCTACAATGAGCAGTTCTTC; CDR3 protein: CASSQESGGFYNEQFF
V gene: TRBV24-1; D gene: NA; J gene: TRBJ2-1; clone size: NA; CDR3 DNA: TGTGCCACCAGTGATCACCACAACAATGAGCAGTTCTTC; CDR3 protein: CATSDHHNNEQFF
V gene: TRBV27; D gene: TRBD1; J gene: TRBJ1-5; clone size: once; CDR3 DNA: TGTGCCAGCAGTTCGGGACAGGGAAATCAGCCCCAGCATTTT; CDR3 protein: CASSSGQGNQPQHF
V gene: TRBV18; D gene: NA; J gene: TRBJ1-1; clone size: NA; CDR3 DNA: TGTGCCAGCTCACCCATAGGGGGGGACGAAGCTTTCTTT; CDR3 protein: CASSPIGGDEAFF
V gene: TRBV19; D gene: NA; J gene: TRBJ1-5; clone size: NA; CDR3 DNA: TGTGCCAGTAGACCGGACACTTATAGCAATCAGCCCCAGCATTTT; CDR3 protein: CASRPDTYSNQPQHF
V gene: TRBV4-1; D gene: TRBD1; J gene: TRBJ1-5; clone size: NA; CDR3 DNA: TGCGCCAGCAGCCAAGTGGGACAGCTTAGCAATCAGCCCCAGCATTTT; CDR3 protein: CASSQVGQLSNQPQHF
V gene: TRBV7-9; D gene: NA; J gene: TRBJ1-2; clone size: NA; CDR3 DNA: TGTGCCAGCAGCTCACCTAACCCCGGGACACCTTATGGCTACACCTTC; CDR3 protein: CASSSPNPGTPYGYTF
V gene: TRBV18; D gene: TRBD1; J gene: TRBJ1-1; clone size: NA; CDR3 DNA: TGTGCCAGCTCCGAGGACAGGGAAGAAGCTTTCTTT; CDR3 protein: CASSEDREEAFF
V gene: TRBV20-1; D gene: NA; J gene: TRBJ2-7; clone size: NA; CDR3 DNA: TGCAGTGCCGAGACAGGGAGGGAGCAGTACTTC; CDR3 protein: CSAETGREQYF
V gene: TRBV7-3; D gene: TRBD1; J gene: TRBJ1-4; clone size: once; CDR3 DNA: TGTGCCAGCAGCTTAACGCCAGGGGGCTGGAAGGAAAAACTGTTTTTT; CDR3 protein: CASSLTPGGWKEKLFF
V gene: TRBV5-4; D gene: TRBD1; J gene: TRBJ1-1; clone size: NA; CDR3 DNA: TGTGCCAGCAGCTTTTTTGACAGGGTTGACACTGAAGCTTTCTTT; CDR3 protein: CASSFFDRVDTEAFF
V gene: TRBV6-1; D gene: TRBD2; J gene: TRBJ2-7; clone size: NA; CDR3 DNA: TGTGCCAGCAGTGATGTAGCGGGTCTATCCTACGAGCAGTACTTC; CDR3 protein: CASSDVAGLSYEQYF
V gene: TRBV2; D gene: NA; J gene: TRBJ1-2; clone size: NA; CDR3 DNA: TGTGCCAGCAGTGATTCCGGGGTGCGGGGCTACACCTTC; CDR3 protein: CASSDSGVRGYTF
V gene: TRBV6-5; D gene: TRBD1; J gene: TRBJ1-1; clone size: NA; CDR3 DNA: TGTGCCAGCAGTACCAGGGGGCTGTACACTGAAGCTTTCTTT; CDR3 protein: CASSTRGLYTEAFF
V gene: TRBV27; D gene: NA; J gene: TRBJ1-1; clone size: NA; CDR3 DNA: TGTGCCAGCAGTTCCAACAGGGCTGCTTTCTTT; CDR3 protein: CASSSNRAAFF
V gene: TRBV29-1; D gene: NA; J gene: TRBJ2-3; clone size: NA; CDR3 DNA: TGCAGCGTTGAAACAGGGCCCATCCCAGATACGCAGTATTTT; CDR3 protein: CSVETGPIPDTQYF
V gene: TRBV19; D gene: NA; J gene: TRBJ1-6; clone size: many; CDR3 DNA: TGTGCCAGTAGTATTGACAGTTTTCTCAATTCACCCCTCCACTTT; CDR3 protein: CASSIDSFLNSPLHF
V gene: TRBV7-9; D gene: TRBD1; J gene: TRBJ2-7; clone size: NA; CDR3 DNA: TGTGCCAGCAGCTATACCGGGACAGGACATCGAGAGCAGTACTTC; CDR3 protein: CASSYTGTGHREQYF
V gene: TRBV6-5; D gene: TRBD1; J gene: TRBJ2-7; clone size: NA; CDR3 DNA: TGTGCCAGCAGTTACAAAGGACAGGACTACGAGCAGTACTTC; CDR3 protein: CASSYKGQDYEQYF
V gene: TRBV7-9; D gene: TRBD1; J gene: TRBJ1-1; clone size: NA; CDR3 DNA: TGTGCCAGCAGCTTAGAGAGACAGGGGGGCACTGAAGCTTTCTTT; CDR3 protein: CASSLERQGGTEAFF
V gene: TRBV9; D gene: TRBD1; J gene: TRBJ2-3; clone size: NA; CDR3 DNA: TGTGCCAGCAGCACCGACAGGGGCACAGATACGCAGTATTTT; CDR3 protein: CASSTDRGTDTQYF
V gene: TRBV28; D gene: NA; J gene: TRBJ1-2; clone size: few; CDR3 DNA: TGTGCCAGCAGTCTTTACGGCTATGGCTACACCTTC; CDR3 protein: CASSLYGYGYTF
V gene: TRBV6-5; D gene: TRBD1; J gene: TRBJ1-2; clone size: NA; CDR3 DNA: TGTGCCAGCCGACTACAGGGGAACTATGGCTACACCTTC; CDR3 protein: CASRLQGNYGYTF
V gene: TRBV5-1; D gene: TRBD1; J gene: TRBJ2-3; clone size: NA; CDR3 DNA: TGCGCCAGCAGCGAGGACAGGGCGGTAGATACGCAGTATTTT; CDR3 protein: CASSEDRAVDTQYF
V gene: TRBV7-2; D gene: TRBD1; J gene: TRBJ1-6; clone size: NA; CDR3 DNA: TGTGCCAGCAGCAGGACAGGGTTCGGCTCACCCCTCCACTTT; CDR3 protein: CASSRTGFGSPLHF
V gene: TRBV29-1; D gene: NA; J gene: TRBJ2-1; clone size: NA; CDR3 DNA: NA; CDR3 protein: CSVGQHISLQRRQVLSYNEQFF
V gene: TRBV5-1; D gene: NA; J gene: TRBJ1-5; clone size: few; CDR3 DNA: TGCGCCAGCAGCACGGAGGGTGGGAGCAATCAGCCCCAGCATTTT; CDR3 protein: CASSTEGGSNQPQHF
V gene: TRBV6-5; D gene: TRBD2; J gene: TRBJ2-7; clone size: few; CDR3 DNA: TGTGCCAGCAGTTACTCGCTAGCGGGCTACGAGCAGTACTTC; CDR3 protein: CASSYSLAGYEQYF
V gene: TRBV24-1; D gene: NA; J gene: TRBJ2-1; clone size: NA; CDR3 DNA: TGTGCCACCAGTGATTTAGGACTCTACAATGAGCAGTTCTTC; CDR3 protein: CATSDLGLYNEQFF
V gene: TRBV10-3; D gene: NA; J gene: TRBJ2-7; clone size: NA; CDR3 DNA: TGTGCCATCAGTGGTCGCGGAGAGGGATCCTACGAGCAGTACTTC; CDR3 protein: CAISGRGEGSYEQYF
V gene: TRBV10-3; D gene: NA; J gene: TRBJ2-2; clone size: NA; CDR3 DNA: TGTGCCATCCGAGGGAACACCGGGGAGCTGTTTTTT; CDR3 protein: CAIRGNTGELFF
V gene: TRBV4-2; D gene: TRBD2; J gene: TRBJ2-5; clone size: NA; CDR3 DNA: TGTGCCAGCAGCCCGTACGGACCGACTAGCGGGGGGGCCACGGAGACCCAGTACTTC; CDR3 protein: CASSPYGPTSGGATETQYF
V gene: TRBV29-1; D gene: NA; J gene: TRBJ2-2; clone size: NA; CDR3 DNA: TGCAGCGCAAAGTTGACAGCCACCGGGGAGCTGTTTTTT; CDR3 protein: CSAKLTATGELFF
V gene: TRBV5-1; D gene: NA; J gene: TRBJ1-6; clone size: NA; CDR3 DNA: TGCGCCAGCAGCGAGCTAACTGATTACAATTCACCCCTCCACTTT; CDR3 protein: CASSELTDYNSPLHF
V gene: TRBV19; D gene: TRBD1; J gene: TRBJ1-4; clone size: many; CDR3 DNA: TGTGCCAGTAGTGCCCAACAGGGGAGAGGAGAAAAACTGTTTTTT; CDR3 protein: CASSAQQGRGEKLFF
V gene: TRBV12-2; D gene: NA; J gene: TRBJ2-2; clone size: NA; CDR3 DNA: TGTGCAAGTCCTTGCCTAGCTGTGACCGGGGAGCTGTTTTTT; CDR3 protein: CASPCLAVTGELFF
V gene: TRBV11-1; D gene: NA; J gene: TRBJ1-3; clone size: NA; CDR3 DNA: TGTGCCAGCAGCTTAAACAACAACCCAACTGGAAACACCATATATTTT; CDR3 protein: CASSLNNNPTGNTIYF
V gene: TRBV24-1; D gene: TRBD1; J gene: TRBJ2-2; clone size: NA; CDR3 DNA: TGTGCCACCAGAGAACAAGGGACAGCCGGGGAGCTGTTTTTT; CDR3 protein: CATREQGTAGELFF
V gene: TRBV6-5; D gene: NA; J gene: TRBJ1-2; clone size: NA; CDR3 DNA: TGTGCCAGCAGTTACGATACGAACTCCTATGGCTACACCTTC; CDR3 protein: CASSYDTNSYGYTF
V gene: TRBV25-1; D gene: NA; J gene: TRBJ1-1; clone size: NA; CDR3 DNA: TGTGCCACAGAAGGGGAAATGAACACTGAAGCTTTCTTT; CDR3 protein: CATEGEMNTEAFF
V gene: TRBV6-4; D gene: TRBD2; J gene: TRBJ2-7; clone size: NA; CDR3 DNA: TGTGCCAGCAGTGAGCTAGCGGGGGAAGGCTACGAGCAGTACTTC; CDR3 protein: CASSELAGEGYEQYF
V gene: TRBV4-1; D gene: NA; J gene: TRBJ1-1; clone size: NA; CDR3 DNA: TGCGCCAGCAGCCAAGATATCGGAAGGGGAGGGCGGAACACTGAAGCTTTCTTT; CDR3 protein: CASSQDIGRGGRNTEAFF
V gene: TRBV7-2; D gene: TRBD1; J gene: TRBJ2-7; clone size: NA; CDR3 DNA: TGTGCCAGCAGCTTCCCCACTATCAATTCCGGGACAGGGATCGACGAGCAGTACTTC; CDR3 protein: CASSFPTINSGTGIDEQYF
V gene: TRBV5-5; D gene: TRBD1; J gene: TRBJ1-1; clone size: few; CDR3 DNA: TGTGCCAGCAGCATGACAGGGGTGAACACTGAAGCTTTCTTT; CDR3 protein: CASSMTGVNTEAFF
V gene: TRBV7-2; D gene: NA; J gene: TRBJ2-3; clone size: NA; CDR3 DNA: TGTGCCAGCAGCTTAGCCCAGATTACAGATACGCAGTATTTT; CDR3 protein: CASSLAQITDTQYF
V gene: TRBV18; D gene: TRBD1; J gene: TRBJ1-1; clone size: NA; CDR3 DNA: TGTGCCAGCTCTGCCAGGACAGGGGACACTGAAGCTTTCTTT; CDR3 protein: CASSARTGDTEAFF
V gene: TRBV10-3; D gene: TRBD2; J gene: TRBJ2-3; clone size: NA; CDR3 DNA: TGTGCCATCAGTGAGTCGGGACTAGCGGGGGAAACTAGCACAGATACGCAGTATTTT; CDR3 protein: CAISESGLAGETSTDTQYF
V gene: TRBV2; D gene: NA; J gene: TRBJ2-6; clone size: NA; CDR3 DNA: TGTGCCAGCAGTCAGCAGGGGAAGTCTGGGGCCAACGTCCTGACTTTC; CDR3 protein: CASSQQGKSGANVLTF
V gene: TRBV30; D gene: NA; J gene: TRBJ1-2; clone size: few; CDR3 DNA: TGTGCCTGGAAGGGGGTAAACTATGGCTACACCTTC; CDR3 protein: CAWKGVNYGYTF
V gene: TRBV2; D gene: TRBD1; J gene: TRBJ2-7; clone size: few; CDR3 DNA: TGTGCCAGCTCCCCCTCCGGGACAGGCTACGAGCAGTACTTC; CDR3 protein: CASSPSGTGYEQYF
V gene: TRBV29-1; D gene: NA; J gene: TRBJ2-3; clone size: NA; CDR3 DNA: TGCAGCGTAGCGCGGGGCGGCACAGATACGCAGTATTTT; CDR3 protein: CSVARGGTDTQYF
V gene: TRBV4-1; D gene: TRBD2; J gene: TRBJ2-1; clone size: NA; CDR3 DNA: TGCGCCAGCAGCCACGTAGCGGGGGGTCTCTCCTACAATGAGCAGTTCTTC; CDR3 protein: CASSHVAGGLSYNEQFF